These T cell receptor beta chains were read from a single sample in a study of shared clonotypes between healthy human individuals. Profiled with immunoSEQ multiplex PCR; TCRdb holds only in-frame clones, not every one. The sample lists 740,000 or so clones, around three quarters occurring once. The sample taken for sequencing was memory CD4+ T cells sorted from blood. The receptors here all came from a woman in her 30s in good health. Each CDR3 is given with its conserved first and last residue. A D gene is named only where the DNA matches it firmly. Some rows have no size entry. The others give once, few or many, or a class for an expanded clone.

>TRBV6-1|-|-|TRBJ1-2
TGTGCCAGCAGTGAAGACAGGGCCAATGGCTACACCTTC
CASSEDRANGYTF
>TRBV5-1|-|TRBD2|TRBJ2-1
TGCGCCAGCAGCTTGCAACTAGCGGGGGGGCTGTTCTTC
CASSLQLAGGLFF
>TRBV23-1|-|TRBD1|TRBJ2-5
TGCGCCAGCAGTCAATCGCGGGGACAGGGGGCCGGAGAGACCCAGTACTTC
CASSQSRGQGAGETQYF
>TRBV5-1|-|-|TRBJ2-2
TGCGCCAGCCACCTGGGACACATAACGCGGAACACCGGGGAGCTGTTTTTT
CASHLGHITRNTGELFF
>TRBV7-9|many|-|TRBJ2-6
TGTGCCAGCAGCCTCCCCCCCGCAGGGGCCAGCTCTGGGGCCAACGTCCTGACTTTC
CASSLPPAGASSGANVLTF
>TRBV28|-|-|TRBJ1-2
TGTGCCAGCCGTAAAACCGGCGGGGGCCGGGACTATGGCTACACCTTC
CASRKTGGGRDYGYTF
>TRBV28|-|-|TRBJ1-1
TGTGCCAGCAGTTTATATGGCGGGAAAGCTTTCTTT
CASSLYGGKAFF
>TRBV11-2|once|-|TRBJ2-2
TGTGCCAGCAGCCTAGGACTAGGGGGCCGGGAGCTGTTTTTT
CASSLGLGGRELFF
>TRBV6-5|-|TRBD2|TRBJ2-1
TGTGCCAGCAGCTCCGGGACTAGCGGGAGCCATGAGCAGTTCTTC
CASSSGTSGSHEQFF
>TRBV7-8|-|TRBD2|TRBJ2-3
TGTGCCAGCAGCTTTGGACTAGGACGAGATACGCAGTATTTT
CASSFGLGRDTQYF
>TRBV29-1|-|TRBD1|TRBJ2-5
TGCAGCGTAGAGGGACAGGGTGGTTTAACACGGGAGACCCAGTACTTC
CSVEGQGGLTRETQYF
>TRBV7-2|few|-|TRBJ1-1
TGTGCCAGCAGCTTCGGCAGGCTGAACACTGAAGCTTTCTTT
CASSFGRLNTEAFF
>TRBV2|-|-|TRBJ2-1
TGTGCCAGCAGTGTTGTACTAGTCGAGCAGTTCTTC
CASSVVLVEQFF
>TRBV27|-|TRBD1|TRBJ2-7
TGTGCCAGCAGTCCGCTGACAGGGTACGTGTACGAGCAGTACTTC
CASSPLTGYVYEQYF
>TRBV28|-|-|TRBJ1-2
TGTGCCAGCAGTTTAGACGCTAACTATGGCTACACCTTC
CASSLDANYGYTF
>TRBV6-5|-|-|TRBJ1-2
TGTGCCAGCAGTACTGTCTTCGGGACGAGGGGCTACACCTTC
CASSTVFGTRGYTF
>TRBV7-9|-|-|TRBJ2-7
TGTGCCAGCAGCCCCCCGGGCAGGGCAGCCTACGAGCAGTACTTC
CASSPPGRAAYEQYF
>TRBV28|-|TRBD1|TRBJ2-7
TGTGCCAGCAGTCACCCGACAGGGGTTATGGAGCAGTACTTC
CASSHPTGVMEQYF
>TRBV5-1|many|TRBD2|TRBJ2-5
TGCGCCAGCAGCTTGGGAGCGGGGAGTGGGGAGACCCAGTACTTC
CASSLGAGSGETQYF
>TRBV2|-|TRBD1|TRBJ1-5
TGTGCTAGCAGAGAATGGGACAGGGGGCCTCAGCCCCAGCATTTT
CASREWDRGPQPQHF
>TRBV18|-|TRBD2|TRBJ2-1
TGTGCCAGCTCACCATGGGTAGCGGGAGACTCCTACAATGAGCAGTTCTTC
CASSPWVAGDSYNEQFF
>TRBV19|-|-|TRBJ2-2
TGTGCCAGTAGTATAGGCCTGGGGCAATCGGGCGTGTTACATGGCCCCGGGGAGCTGTTTTTT
CASSIGLGQSGVLHGPGELFF
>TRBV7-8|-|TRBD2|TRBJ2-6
TGTGCCAGCAGCTTATATAGACTAGCGGGATTGGCTGGGGCCAACGTCCTGACTTTC
CASSLYRLAGLAGANVLTF
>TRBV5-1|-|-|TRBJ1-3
TGCGCCAGCAGCTTGGGGAGCTCTGGAAACACCATATATTTT
CASSLGSSGNTIYF
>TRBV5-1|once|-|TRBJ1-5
TGCGCCAGCAGCTTGGTGCCGAATCAGCCCCAGCATTTT
CASSLVPNQPQHF
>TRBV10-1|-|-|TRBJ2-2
TGCGCCTCACATGAGGGCGGGGAGCTGTTTTTT
CASHEGGELFF